This paragraph reports one TCR beta chain. Its antigen target is currently unknown. The input lacks base qualities; no much larger clone sits a single base away. The data originate from a study of cytomegalovirus exposure and HLA in healthy donors (dated by TCRdb to 2016 to 2017). The study in broad terms: An earlier analysis of approximately 550 of the donors reported 250 to 350 Gb of sequence data and roughly 100 million unique TCR beta sequences from 150 million to 200 million T cells. An early release that covered 640 HLA-typed donors contained approximately 300 gigabases of sequencing data and tens of millions of unique TCR sequences. The genetic ancestry cluster associated with self-reported Caucasian donors included about 81% of the roughly 400 genotyped donors. The study was designed to test whether signatures of past pathogen exposure could be identified by cataloging public T cell receptors. The study used immunosequencing to profile the T cell repertoires of some 600 subjects and linked those repertoires to cytomegalovirus serostatus. In addition to the first cohort of approximately 670 subjects, a separate validation cohort of 120 different subjects was used. To predict cytomegalovirus infection status, the study brought together high-throughput TCR immunosequencing, statistical association of individual TCRs with disease status, and machine learning. A later analysis re-examined previously published TCR beta repertoires from roughly 720 donors and added high-resolution HLA genotyping to investigate patterns of TCR occurrence. The later analysis used no new phenotypic data to find candidate immune exposures, relying instead on TCR beta sequences and their occurrence across donors. An earlier analysis of 587 of the donors applied high-throughput TCR beta sequencing to assess whether each TCR beta V gene segment acted as functional or pseudogenic. Donor age, sex, ethnicity and CMV serostatus were compiled together with the repertoire data. In a later genetic analysis, genome-wide SNP genotypes for about three fifths of the 666 donors were used, and that subset was treated as a discovery cohort. Every repertoire in the discovery cohort had been generated on one and the same sequencing platform. Both class I and class II loci were covered by HLA typing, at four-digit resolution. The number of donors typed differed by locus, with 629-630 for A, B, C, DRB1 and DQB1, about 500 for DQA1, 600 to 610 for DPA1, and approximately 470 for DPB1. Four or five DR-DQ haplotypes were handled as single units for association and clustering because linkage in the cohort was strong. On average, 235,054 unique TCR beta nucleotide sequences were sequenced per donor among a few hundred genotyped donors of the cohort, with approximately 18% of those sequences being non-productive.

The germline V gene gives CDR1 as SNHLY and CDR2 as FYNNEI. The CDR3 runs 14 residues from the cysteine to the phenylalanine. The CDR3 DNA has 42 bases and is translated from base 1. Trimming costs V 8 bases and J 1 base, and their ends lie 14 bases apart. General study outcomes and caveats: The only immune exposure information available for the cohort was CMV serostatus. The sequencing pipeline was judged likely to have produced a cluster of highly shared sequence variants as a technical artifact. A total of fewer than 200 TCR beta chains were listed by the study as associated with cytomegalovirus. An association between a missense DCLRE1C variant and V-gene and J-gene trimming of TCR beta chains was found in a later genetic analysis and replicated in an independent cohort. The authors suggested that the approach could potentially be generalized to other disease states and immunological phenotypes. Broadly in line with IMGT annotations, most TCR beta V segments showed up in productive rearrangements about 90% or about 30% of the time in an earlier analysis of several hundred of the donors. In a later analysis, TCR association rates were found to vary across HLA loci, with the most associated TCRs seen for DRB1 alleles and the fewest for HLA-C alleles. In this cohort, only TCR beta chains were sequenced, and detectable features were limited by the absence of alpha or paired-chain data. A later genetic analysis reported fewer N-insertions in productive TCRs among donors in an Asian-associated ancestry cluster than the approximately 670-donor mean. In a later analysis, HLA-associated TCR beta chains showed more clonal expansion and lower generation probabilities than non-associated chains that were equally common. Linkage disequilibrium might explain the correlated functional status among segregating V segments, but an unknown experimental factor could not be ruled out. Because counts were too low, seventeen rarely observed V segments, including chromosome 9 orphons, were left out of the earlier analysis of about 620 of the donors. Assigning TCR associations to individual alleles was difficult when HLA alleles, especially DR and DQ, strongly co-occurred. Most CMV-associated TCR beta chains appeared to be HLA-restricted in a later analysis, and the HLA associations seemed to be driven largely by CMV exposure. A further reported finding was that TCR beta sequences accurately predicted the HLA-A and HLA-B alleles for most subjects in the first cohort. Some IMGT-functional V segments, including TRBV6-2 and TRBV6-3, could not be distinguished by the 87-base-pair reads and were therefore excluded. Because HLA typing was unavailable for some donors at each locus, only the typed subset was used in association tests. Three of the identified cytomegalovirus-associated TCR beta chains were confirmed in vitro to be specific for cytomegalovirus antigens. Sequencing depth was assumed to be roughly uniform across donors in the presence/absence analyses, though that assumption may not hold. Across donors, most TCR sequences were observed very rarely, whereas some public TCRs were present in many individuals. A later analysis reported that several top co-occurrence clusters appeared linked to parvovirus B19, influenza, CMV and Epstein-Barr virus. Specific HLA alleles were associated with more than 15,000 TCR beta sequences at a false discovery rate of 0.05 in a later analysis. The classifier was reported to diagnose cytomegalovirus status with high specificity and sensitivity in both the original cohort and the validation cohort.

The cohort consisted of more than 650 healthy bone marrow donors. Cohort members were all nominally healthy when sampled, although unrecorded immune exposures were likely present. The donor tested CMV seronegative and was one of the 352 seronegative cohort members. Each donor provided a peripheral blood sample, and peripheral blood mononuclear cells were used for TCR beta sequencing. The Qiagen DNeasy Blood Extraction Kit was used to extract genomic DNA from the blood cell samples. The library was generated by the immunoSEQ multiplex PCR assay. The multiplex PCR relied on a mix of 60 forward primers for TCR Vbeta segments and 13 reverse primers for TCR Jbeta segments. The CDR3 region of rearranged TCR beta genes was amplified from genomic DNA by a multiplex PCR assay. On the Illumina HiSeq System, the amplified TCR beta libraries were sequenced as 87-base-pair reads. The authors' analysis ran thus. In a later analysis, about 80 million unique TCR beta chains were counted across the approximately 640 repertoires, and roughly 11 million of these chains were shared by at least two donors. Raw reads were error-corrected and collapsed into unique sequences with a nearest-neighbor algorithm that merged closely related sequences to remove PCR and sequencing errors. To assign V, D and J gene segments, CDR3 sequences were aligned to IMGT reference sequences. For a sequence to be retained, a match of at least six nucleotides was required to both a V gene segment and a J gene segment. Rearrangements were classified as productive when the CDR3 lacked stop codons and remained in frame with V and J, and all other rearrangements were classified as non-productive. CDR3 was defined according to IMGT convention as the region running from the second conserved V-encoded cysteine to the conserved J-encoded phenylalanine. The earlier analysis of 500 to 600 of the donors excluded sequences that lacked an unambiguous match to a single V gene segment. In an earlier analysis of some 590 of the donors, a V segment was called functional when productive rearrangements were above 56.7%, and segregating when the standard deviation between donors exceeded 5%. A statistical classification framework was built to diagnose cytomegalovirus status from the catalog of TCR beta chain sequences. In a later analysis, V and J genes were assigned by comparing TCR nucleotide sequences against IMGT/GENE-DB human TR gene sequences. In a later analysis, CDR3 sequences and most-parsimonious VDJ recombination scenarios were assigned using the TCRdist pipeline. In a later analysis, every TCR beta chain was defined by the combination of its CDR3 amino acid sequence and its V-gene family, and reads without a unique V-gene family were dropped. To address suspected cross-contamination and a sequencing artifact, a later analysis removed some 620 highly shared, low-generation-probability nucleotide sequences. In a later analysis, a clonal expansion index for each public chain was calculated from normalized within-repertoire ranks of inferred template counts. In a later analysis, generation probabilities were computed using a VDJ recombination model fitted to out-of-frame rearrangements, and the results were checked against IGoR. In a later analysis, TCR-TCR, TCR-HLA and TCR-CMV co-occurrence was scored with hypergeometric tests, and a repertoire-size bias correction was applied to TCR pairs. A later analysis estimated false discovery rates by permuting HLA or CMV assignments 20 times. In a later analysis, co-occurring TCRs were grouped with DBSCAN, and TCRdist sequence similarity was added when clustering was performed within HLA-allele-positive subsets. For co-occurrence clustering, repertoires with fewer than 30,000 or more than 120,000 public chains were excluded, along with a handful of repertoires with anomalous nucleotide sharing. Imported from immuneACCESS, the table was reduced by TCRdb to in-frame sequences with V and J called. These copies leave out some clones; in studies compared against another copy, an unresolved V gene accounts for under half, and the cause of the remainder is not known. The V and J calls and the clone size are those of that table, but D and trimming were determined from the DNA. The sample has tens of thousands of clones on record, 67% of them singletons. In total, the top ten clones hold around 2.3% of the sample.

The clonotype originates from a young man in good health and CMV-seronegative. The sequenced material came from PBMCs. This chain is built from TRBV2 and TRBJ1-1; no confident D gene assignment can be made. The bases read TGTGCCAGCGAAGCCGGCAGGCCGAACACTGAAGCTTTCTTT. It codes for CASEAGRPNTEAFF. Joined to the reference TRBV2 and TRBJ1-1 proteins, this CDR3 gives the full variable domain: EPEVTQTPSHQVTQMGQEVILRCVPISNHLYFYWYRQILGQKVEFLVSFYNNEISEKSEIFDDQFSVERPDGSNFTLKIRSTKLEDSAMYFCASEAGRPNTEAFFGQGTRLTVV.